The next 16 T cell receptor beta chains were all read from a single sample in a study of blood T cell repertoires in COVID-19. Clones were sequenced by immunoSEQ multiplex PCR, and TCRdb holds only the in-frame ones, with some missing. The table includes 250,000 to 300,000 clones, 80% to 90% detected once. The sample consisted of peripheral blood. The receptors here all came from a woman aged 65 to 85 with COVID-19, enrolled during active disease.

The chain combines TRBV5-1 with TRBJ2-4, with 9 bases fitting TRBD2. V shed 0 bases, J shed 7 bases, and the junction held 11 bases outside the gene matches. CDR3 length: 17 residues. The germline CDR1 and CDR2 sequences are SGHRS and YFSETQ. The CDR3 loop reads CASSLAPISGGTNIQYF. As DNA, the CDR3 is TGCGCCAGCAGCTTGGCCCCGATTAGCGGGGGAACGAACATTCAGTACTTC. Full variable domain (missing parts from reference TRBV5-1 and TRBJ2-4): KAGVTQTPRYLIKTRGQQVTLSCSPISGHRSVSWYQQTPGQGLQFLFEYFSETQRNKGNFPGRFSGRQFSNSRSEMNVSTLELGDSALYLCASSLAPISGGTNIQYFGAGTRLSVL.

V and J are TRBV5-1 and TRBJ2-1, with a tentative D call TRBD2 (5 bases). V was clipped by 0 bases and J by 8 bases, with 9 bases between them. From germline, CDR1 is SGHRS and CDR2 YFSETQ. The CDR3 extends over 13 amino acids. The CDR3 nucleotides read TGCGCCAGCAGCTTGGCCTTCGGGGATGAGCAGTTCTTC. Amino acids: CASSLAFGDEQFF.

The chain employs TRBV2 and TRBJ2-2; TRBD1 matches 7 bases. Unmatched junction bases numbered 13, after V lost 10 bases and J lost 8 bases. The germline V gene has CDR1 SNHLY and CDR2 FYNNEI. This CDR3 is built from 14 residues. CDR3 nucleotide sequence: TGTGCCACCAAAAGTAGGGGGCTCAAAGGGGAGCTGTTTTTT. It codes for CATKSRGLKGELFF.

The J gene is TRBJ1-2, the V gene TRBV5-6; D perhaps matches TRBD1 (5 bases). This CDR3 spans 13 amino acids. The germline gives CDR1 SGHDT, CDR2 YYEEEE. Trimming removed 0 bases at V and 8 bases at J, with 11 bases between. The CDR3 DNA reads as TGTGCCAGCAGCTTGGCCCCGGGGGGAGGCTACACCTTC. Encoded protein: CASSLAPGGGYTF.

The rearrangement uses TRBV7-6 and TRBJ1-1, with a possible D match to TRBD1 (6 bases). With 1 base removed from V and 3 bases from J, the gap between germline ends came to 18 bases. CDR3 size: 17 residues. Germline V gene lookup returns CDR1 SGHVS and CDR2 FNYEAQ. CDR3 amino acids: CASSLEGFRGPDTEAFF. The CDR3 DNA is TGTGCCAGCAGCTTAGAAGGCTTCAGGGGCCCGGACACTGAAGCTTTCTTT.

The V and J genes are TRBV7-2 and TRBJ1-2; tentative D call: TRBD1 (5 bases). In germline, CDR1 is SGHTA, CDR2 FQGNSA. V was cut by 0 bases and J by 4 bases, with 9 bases left in between. The CDR3 spans 14 residues. The DNA for the CDR3 is TGTGCCAGCAGCTTAGCCGACAGTATCTATGGCTACACCTTC. As protein: CASSLADSIYGYTF.

This rearrangement joins TRBV30 to TRBJ2-2; 7 nucleotides match TRBD1. CDR1 GTSNPN and CDR2 SVGIG come from the germline V gene (reference sequence). This CDR3 comprises 15 residues. The ends lost 3 bases at V and 2 bases at J; junction bases unmatched: 6. Written as DNA, the CDR3 is TGTGCCTGGAGCGGGACAGTCCTAAACACCGGGGAGCTGTTTTTT. Its translation: CAWSGTVLNTGELFF. Drawing the rest from reference TRBV30 and TRBJ2-2, the complete variable domain is SQTIHQWPATLVQPVGSPLSLECTVEGTSNPNLYWYRQAAGRGLQLLFYSVGIGQISSEVPQNLSASRPQDRQFILSSKKLLLSDSGFYLCAWSGTVLNTGELFFGEGSRLTVL.

The chain joins TRBV7-6 to TRBJ1-1; the D is unclear. Trimming left V 1 base short and J 2 bases short, with 14 bases between. The V gene's germline CDR1 is SGHVS and CDR2 FNYEAQ. The CDR3 is 16 residues long. CDR3 loop: CASSLGGRERNTEAFF. CDR3 DNA: TGTGCCAGCAGCTTAGGAGGTAGAGAACGAAACACTGAAGCTTTCTTT.

The V gene is TRBV20-1, the J gene TRBJ1-6; D might be TRBD1 (5 bases). Germline assignment: CDR1 DFQATT and CDR2 SNEGSKA (reference sequence). V was shortened by 3 bases and J by 13 bases, with 13 bases between the two germline ends. The CDR3 is 12 amino acids. The CDR3 DNA reads TGCAGTGCTAGTAAGGCGGAGGGGCCCCTCCACTTT. As protein: CSASKAEGPLHF.

The chain carries TRBV24-1 and TRBJ1-5; TRBD1 matches at 9 bases. This CDR3 is 14 amino acids long. The germline gives CDR1 KGHDR, CDR2 SFDVKD. Trimming cost V 7 bases and J 1 base; bases outside gene matches: 1. The CDR3, as DNA: TGTGCCACCAGGGGACAGGGAAGCAATCAGCCCCAGCATTTT. Its translation is CATRGQGSNQPQHF.

J is TRBJ2-3 and V is TRBV18; D is possibly TRBD1 (7 bases). CDR3 length: 17 amino acids. Germline V CDR1 and CDR2: KGHSH, LQKENI. Trimming pared 0 bases from V and 3 bases from J, leaving 16 bases between. The CDR3 DNA reads as TGTGCCAGCTCACCACCGAGGGGGCGGGACTGGACAGATACGCAGTATTTT. Its translation is CASSPPRGRDWTDTQYF.

The CDR3 spells CASSSGGTSGKSSYNEQFF. CDR3 nucleotides: TGTGCCAGCAGTTCGGGAGGGACTAGCGGGAAGAGCTCCTACAATGAGCAGTTCTTC. The rearrangement uses TRBV28 and TRBJ2-1; TRBD2 matches 13 bases. Trimming removed 4 bases from V and 0 bases from J; junction bases left unmatched: 9. The CDR3 covers 19 residues. Germline CDR1 is MDHEN and CDR2 is SYDVKM. Full variable domain (missing parts from reference TRBV28 and TRBJ2-1): DVKVTQSSRYLVKRTGEKVFLECVQDMDHENMFWYRQDPGLGLRLIYFSYDVKMKEKGDIPEGYSVSREKKERFSLILESASTNQTSMYLCASSSGGTSGKSSYNEQFFGPGTRLTVL.

About this clone itself: The same CDR3 can be traced to other DNA sequences in this sample. This chain connects TRBV18 to TRBJ2-7; 7 bases are a match to TRBD1. Germline CDR1 is KGHSH and CDR2 is LQKENI. V lost 3 bases, J lost 2 bases, and 7 bases stayed unmatched. The CDR3 extends over 15 amino acids. The DNA for the CDR3 is TGTGCCAGCTCACCTGGGCAGGGGGAAACCTACGAGCAGTACTTC. As protein: CASSPGQGETYEQYF.

The chain recombines TRBV6-5 with TRBJ2-7; D ambiguous. CDR1 and CDR2 (germline): MNHEY, SVGAGI. V gave up 0 bases and J gave up 2 bases, with 8 bases separating them. The CDR3 length is 14 residues. CDR3 in amino acids: CASSYSQDPYEQYF. CDR3 coding DNA: TGTGCCAGCAGTTACTCGCAGGATCCCTACGAGCAGTACTTC.

This clone was found once. The gene calls are TRBV4-1 and TRBJ2-3, with 11 bases aligning to TRBD2. Germline loops: CDR1 MGHRA, CDR2 YSYEKL. J gave up 5 bases and V 4 bases, and 5 bases lay outside the gene matches. This CDR3 has 15 amino acids. CDR3 sequence: CASSLSGGAGDTQYF. In DNA, the CDR3 is TGCGCCAGCAGCCTTAGCGGGGGGGCAGGAGATACGCAGTATTTT.

This chain connects TRBV6-2 or TRBV6-3 to TRBJ1-1, with TRBD1 matching 7 bases. Germline values: CDR1 MNHEY, CDR2 SVGEGT. This CDR3 has 17 residues. V shed 2 bases, J shed 1 base, and the junction held 10 bases outside the gene matches. DNA of the CDR3: TGTGCCAGCAGTTACCCAACAGACAGGGTGCAGAACACTGAAGCTTTCTTT. Encoded protein: CASSYPTDRVQNTEAFF.